This T cell receptor (beta chain) was observed in a study of blood T cell repertoires in COVID-19 (dated by TCRdb to between 2020 and 2021). Concerning the study at large: The collaborator samples originated in the United States, Italy and Spain and spanned the acute and convalescent phases of COVID-19. Samples came from the ongoing ImmuneRACE study (first 160 participants) plus 1,254 subjects from 6 global collaborators. Deeply sampled blood TCRbeta repertoires from subjects exposed to, actively infected with, or recovered from COVID-19 were included in the dataset. The repertoires were released in a freely available public database intended as a resource for research on the immune response to SARS-CoV-2. Where available, HLA class I and class II types were taken from metadata supplied by the sample provider and were not determined by assay-based typing. Sample metadata almost always included a de-identified subject ID, COVID-19 status, age in years and sex. The prospective study material was composed of cDNA or gDNA derived from T cells, B-cell-depleted T cells, or PBMCs.

The immunoSEQ Assay, a bias-controlled multiplex PCR, was used to amplify TCRbeta CDR3 regions from genomic DNA. In the original analysis: Within the assay, amplification of reference gene primers was used to estimate how many nucleated cells each sample contained. To quantify the absolute abundance of each unique TCRbeta CDR3 rearrangement, sequence reads were collapsed and filtered. Productive Simpson clonality was computed per sample as the square root of Simpson's diversity index over productive rearrangements. This immuneACCESS table, as held by TCRdb, lists in-frame sequences with V and J called but not all clones. Of the missing ones, under half trace to an unresolved V gene in checked studies; the others have no known cause. V, J and clone size were drawn from that table, and D and trimming were deduced from the DNA. This sample has 250,000 to 300,000 clones in its table, and around 90% of those were observed once. The ten biggest clones cover 2% to 2.5% of the sample.

A remark on this clone: The antigen this receptor binds is unknown. Nothing much larger sits one base from this clone, and base qualities are not available.

The paper's findings and limits, for the study overall: How much clinical and demographic metadata was included differed by source and by participant, and the metadata was provided uncurated.

Enrolling through a virtual design, the prospective study's participants ranged in age from roughly 18 to 95 years and lived across 24 United States geographic areas. In the prospective study, cohorts were assigned on the basis of participant-reported clinical history obtained from a screening survey and a study questionnaire. Mobile phlebotomists in the prospective study collected whole blood, serum and a nasopharyngeal or oropharyngeal swab from every participant. Additional blood draws and questionnaires over an approximately two-month period could optionally be provided by prospective study participants. Prospective study blood samples were shipped either frozen or at room temperature before DNA extraction. Reading from cysteine to phenylalanine, the CDR3 counts 12 amino acids. Of the read, only the CDR3 DNA is kept; its 36 bases are in frame from base 1. Trimming accounts for 7 bases at V and 4 bases at J, while the number of junction bases matched to no gene is 3. CDR1 SNHLY and CDR2 FYNNEI are derived from the germline V gene.

The receptor was isolated from a woman in her thirties or forties with acute COVID-19. The chain was built from TRBV2 and TRBJ1-2, with 7 middle bases fitting TRBD1. The specimen sequenced was PBMCs or T cells enriched from blood (not recorded which). The DNA sequence follows: TGTGCCAGCACTAGGGACAGCTATGGCTACACCTTC. It is translated as CASTRDSYGYTF.